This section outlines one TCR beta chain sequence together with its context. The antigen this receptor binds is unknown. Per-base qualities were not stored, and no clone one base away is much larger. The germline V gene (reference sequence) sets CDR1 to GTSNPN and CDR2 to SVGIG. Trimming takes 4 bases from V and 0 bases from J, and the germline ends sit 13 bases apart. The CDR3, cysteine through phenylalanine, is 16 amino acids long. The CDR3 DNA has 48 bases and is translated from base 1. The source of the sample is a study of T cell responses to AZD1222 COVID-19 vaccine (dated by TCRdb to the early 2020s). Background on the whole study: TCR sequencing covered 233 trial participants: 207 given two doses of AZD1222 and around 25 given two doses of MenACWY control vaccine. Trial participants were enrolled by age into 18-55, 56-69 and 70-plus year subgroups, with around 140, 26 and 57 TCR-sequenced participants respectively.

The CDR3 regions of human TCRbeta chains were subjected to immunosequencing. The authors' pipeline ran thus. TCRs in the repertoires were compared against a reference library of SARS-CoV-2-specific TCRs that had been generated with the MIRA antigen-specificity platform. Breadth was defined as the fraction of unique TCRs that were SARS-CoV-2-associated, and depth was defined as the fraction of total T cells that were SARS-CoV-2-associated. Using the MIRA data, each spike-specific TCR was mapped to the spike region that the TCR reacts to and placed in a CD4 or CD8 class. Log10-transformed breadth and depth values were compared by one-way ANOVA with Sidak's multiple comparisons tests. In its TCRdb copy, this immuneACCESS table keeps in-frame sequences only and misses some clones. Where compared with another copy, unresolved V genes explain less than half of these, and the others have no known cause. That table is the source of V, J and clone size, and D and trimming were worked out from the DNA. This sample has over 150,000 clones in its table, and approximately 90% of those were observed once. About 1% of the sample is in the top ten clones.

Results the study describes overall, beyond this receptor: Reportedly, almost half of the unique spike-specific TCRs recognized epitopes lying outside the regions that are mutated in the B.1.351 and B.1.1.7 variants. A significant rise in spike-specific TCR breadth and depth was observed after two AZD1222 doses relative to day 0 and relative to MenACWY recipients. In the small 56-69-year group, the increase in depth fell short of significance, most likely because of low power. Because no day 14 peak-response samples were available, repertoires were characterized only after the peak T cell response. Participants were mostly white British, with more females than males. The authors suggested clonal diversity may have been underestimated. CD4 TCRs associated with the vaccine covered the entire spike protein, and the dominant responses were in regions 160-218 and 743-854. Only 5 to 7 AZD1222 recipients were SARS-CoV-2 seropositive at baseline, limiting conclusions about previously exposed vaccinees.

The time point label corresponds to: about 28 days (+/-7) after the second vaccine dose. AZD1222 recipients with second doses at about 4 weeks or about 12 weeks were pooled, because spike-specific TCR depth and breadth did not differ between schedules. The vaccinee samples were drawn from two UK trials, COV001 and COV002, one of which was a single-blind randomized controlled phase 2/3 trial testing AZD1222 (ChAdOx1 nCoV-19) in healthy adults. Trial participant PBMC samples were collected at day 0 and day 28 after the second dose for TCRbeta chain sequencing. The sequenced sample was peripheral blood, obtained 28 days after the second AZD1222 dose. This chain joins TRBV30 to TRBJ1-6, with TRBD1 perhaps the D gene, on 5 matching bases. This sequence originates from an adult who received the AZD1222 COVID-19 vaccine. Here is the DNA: TGTGCCTGGACTTTGGCAGGGAGCTCCTATAATTCACCCCTCCACTTT. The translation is CAWTLAGSSYNSPLHF.